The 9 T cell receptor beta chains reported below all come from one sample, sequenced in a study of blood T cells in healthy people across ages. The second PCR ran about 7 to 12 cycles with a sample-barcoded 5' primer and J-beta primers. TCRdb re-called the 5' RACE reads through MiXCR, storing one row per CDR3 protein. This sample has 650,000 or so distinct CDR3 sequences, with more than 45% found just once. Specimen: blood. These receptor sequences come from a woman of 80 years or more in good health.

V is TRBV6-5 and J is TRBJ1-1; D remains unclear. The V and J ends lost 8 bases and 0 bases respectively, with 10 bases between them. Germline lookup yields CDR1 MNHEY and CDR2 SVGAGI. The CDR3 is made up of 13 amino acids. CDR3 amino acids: CASSIYMNTEAFF. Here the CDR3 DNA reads TGTGCCAGCTCGATTTACATGAACACTGAAGCTTTCTTT.

CDR3 residues: CASSRRDSEQFF. In nucleotides, the CDR3 is TGTGCCAGCAGCCGCCGGGACTCAGAGCAGTTCTTC. The rearrangement links TRBV6-6 to TRBJ2-1, with D tentatively TRBD2 (6 bases). Trimming left V 6 bases short and J 10 bases short, with 13 bases between. Germline CDR1 and CDR2: MNHNY and SVGAGI (reference sequence). The CDR3 has 12 amino acids.

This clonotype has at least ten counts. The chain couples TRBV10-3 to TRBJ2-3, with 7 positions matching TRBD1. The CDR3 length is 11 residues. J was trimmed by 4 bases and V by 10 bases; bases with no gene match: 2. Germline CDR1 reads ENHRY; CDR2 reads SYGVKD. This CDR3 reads CATTGADTQYF. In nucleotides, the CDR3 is TGTGCCACCACAGGGGCAGATACGCAGTATTTT.

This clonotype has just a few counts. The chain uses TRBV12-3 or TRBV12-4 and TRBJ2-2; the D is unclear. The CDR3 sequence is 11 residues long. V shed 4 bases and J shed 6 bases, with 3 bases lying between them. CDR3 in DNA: TGTGCCAGCAGTTCTTCCGGGGAGCTGTTTTTT. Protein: CASSSSGELFF.

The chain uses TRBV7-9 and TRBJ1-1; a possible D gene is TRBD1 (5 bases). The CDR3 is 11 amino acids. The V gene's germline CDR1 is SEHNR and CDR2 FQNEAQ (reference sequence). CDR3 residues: CVQGGDTEAFF. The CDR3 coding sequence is TGTGTCCAGGGAGGGGACACTGAAGCTTTCTTT.

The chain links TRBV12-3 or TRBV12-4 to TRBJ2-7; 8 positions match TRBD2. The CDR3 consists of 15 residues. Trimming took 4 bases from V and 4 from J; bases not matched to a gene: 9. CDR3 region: CASSSPGGGRYEQYF. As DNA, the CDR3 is TGTGCCAGCAGTTCCCCCGGGGGGGGAAGGTACGAGCAGTACTTC.

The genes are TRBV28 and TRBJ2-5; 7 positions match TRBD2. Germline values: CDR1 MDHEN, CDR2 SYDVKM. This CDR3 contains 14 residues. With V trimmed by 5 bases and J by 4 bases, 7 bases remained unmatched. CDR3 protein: CASSPGGSTETQYF. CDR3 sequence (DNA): TGTGCCAGCAGTCCCGGCGGGAGTACAGAGACCCAGTACTTC. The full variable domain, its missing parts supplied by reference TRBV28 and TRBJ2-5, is DVKVTQSSRYLVKRTGEKVFLECVQDMDHENMFWYRQDPGLGLRLIYFSYDVKMKEKGDIPEGYSVSREKKERFSLILESASTNQTSMYLCASSPGGSTETQYFGPGTRLLVL.

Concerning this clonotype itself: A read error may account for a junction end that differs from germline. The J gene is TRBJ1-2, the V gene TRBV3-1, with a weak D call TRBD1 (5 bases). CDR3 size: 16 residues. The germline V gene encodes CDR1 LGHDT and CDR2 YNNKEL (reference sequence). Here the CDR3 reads CASSQDPTVTMRGYIF. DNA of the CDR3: TGTGCCAGCAGCCAAGATCCCACGGTGACTATGCGGGGCTACATCTTC.

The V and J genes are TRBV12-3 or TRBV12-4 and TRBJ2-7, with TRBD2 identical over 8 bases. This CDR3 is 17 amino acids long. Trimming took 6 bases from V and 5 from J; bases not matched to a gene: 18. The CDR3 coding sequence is TGTGCCAGCAGCCGATCGGTTGGCAGCGGGAGAGCAGACGAGCAGTACTTC. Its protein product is CASSRSVGSGRADEQYF.